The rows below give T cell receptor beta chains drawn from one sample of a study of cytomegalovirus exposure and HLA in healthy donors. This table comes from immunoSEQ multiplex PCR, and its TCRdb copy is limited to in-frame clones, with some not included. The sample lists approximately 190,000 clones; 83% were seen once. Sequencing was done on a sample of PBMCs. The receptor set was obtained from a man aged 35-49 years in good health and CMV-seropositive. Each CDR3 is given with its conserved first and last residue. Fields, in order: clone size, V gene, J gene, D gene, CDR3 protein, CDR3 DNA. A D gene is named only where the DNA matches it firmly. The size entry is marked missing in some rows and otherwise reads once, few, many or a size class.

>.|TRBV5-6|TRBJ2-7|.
CASSSVASYGEQYF
TGTGCCAGCAGCTCCGTCGCTTCGTACGGCGAGCAGTACTTC
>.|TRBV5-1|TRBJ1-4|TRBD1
CASGLTGKVTNEKLFF
TGCGCCAGCGGCTTGACAGGGAAGGTCACTAATGAAAAACTGTTTTTT
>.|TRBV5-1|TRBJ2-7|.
CASSLGLLNEQYF
TGCGCCAGCAGCTTGGGACTTCTGAACGAGCAGTACTTC
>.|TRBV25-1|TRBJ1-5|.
CASSESGRSSNQPQHF
TGTGCCAGCAGTGAATCGGGTAGGAGTAGCAATCAGCCCCAGCATTTT
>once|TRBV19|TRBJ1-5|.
CASTMGHYSNQPQHF
TGTGCCAGTACCATGGGGCATTATAGCAATCAGCCCCAGCATTTT
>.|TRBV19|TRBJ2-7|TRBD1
CAKTGYEQYF
TGTGCCAAGACAGGGTACGAGCAGTACTTC
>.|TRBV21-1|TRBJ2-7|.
CASSKGGSGRAAYEQYF
TGTGCCAGCAGCAAAGGTGGGTCGGGCAGGGCAGCCTACGAGCAGTACTTC
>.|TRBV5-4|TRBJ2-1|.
CASSLWGQNNEQFF
TGTGCCAGCAGCTTGTGGGGGCAGAACAATGAGCAGTTCTTC
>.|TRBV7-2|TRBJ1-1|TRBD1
CASSRNPGQGGGAFF
TGTGCCAGCAGCCGAAACCCGGGACAGGGGGGGGGAGCTTTCTTT
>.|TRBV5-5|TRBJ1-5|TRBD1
CASSLGMDRGQPQHF
TGTGCCAGCAGCTTGGGTATGGACAGGGGGCAGCCCCAGCATTTT
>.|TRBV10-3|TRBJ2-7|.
CAISDLGVRSTYEQYF
TGTGCCATCAGTGATTTAGGGGTTCGGAGCACCTACGAGCAGTACTTC
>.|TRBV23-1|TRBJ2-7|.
CASRVPDSCYEQYF
TGCGCCAGCAGGGTTCCGGACAGTTGCTACGAGCAGTACTTC
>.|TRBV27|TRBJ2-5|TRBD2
CASSTTSGQETQYF
TGTGCCAGCAGCACGACTAGCGGGCAAGAGACCCAGTACTTC
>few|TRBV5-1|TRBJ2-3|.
CASSPQGRGDTQYF
TGCGCCAGCAGCCCACAGGGTAGAGGAGATACGCAGTATTTT
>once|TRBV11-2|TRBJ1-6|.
CASSPHGQRRNSPLHF
TGTGCCAGCAGCCCTCACGGACAGAGACGAAATTCACCCCTCCACTTT
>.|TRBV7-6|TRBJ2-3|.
CASSLLSRGGADTQYF
TGTGCCAGCAGCTTACTGTCTAGAGGTGGAGCAGATACGCAGTATTTT
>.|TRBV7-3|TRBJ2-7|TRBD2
CASSLTRTSGYEQYF
TGTGCCAGCAGCTTAACGAGGACTAGCGGGTACGAGCAGTACTTC
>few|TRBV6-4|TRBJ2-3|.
CASSDSGGTTDTQYF
TGTGCCAGCAGTGACTCAGGAGGCACCACAGATACGCAGTATTTT
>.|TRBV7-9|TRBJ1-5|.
CASSLGGGFPYSNQPQHF
TGTGCCAGCAGCTTAGGTGGGGGGTTCCCCTATAGCAATCAGCCCCAGCATTTT
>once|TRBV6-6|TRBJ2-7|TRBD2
CASSPSGTSYEQYF
TGTGCCAGCAGCCCAAGCGGGACCTCCTACGAGCAGTACTTC
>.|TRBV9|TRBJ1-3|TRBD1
CASSGDRGGNTIYF
TGTGCCAGCAGCGGGGACAGGGGCGGAAACACCATATATTTT
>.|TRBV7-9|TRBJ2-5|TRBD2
CASSSGLAGEWETQYF
TGTGCCAGCAGCTCCGGACTAGCGGGAGAGTGGGAGACCCAGTACTTC